These 17 T cell receptor beta chains share one sample of origin, sequenced in a study of shared clonotypes between healthy human individuals. Profiled with immunoSEQ multiplex PCR; TCRdb holds only in-frame clones, not every one. The sample has some 2,000,000 clones, approximately 96% seen once; the top ten hold roughly 0.13%. The sample consisted of naive CD4+ T cells sorted from blood. Subset reported: CD45RA+ positively selected. These receptors originate from a man aged 18 to 30 in good health.

Comments on this clone: At one boundary the junction diverges from the germline segment, which might be a read error. The chain employs TRBV7-2 and TRBJ2-1; no clear D gene. The CDR3 is 15 residues long. CDR1 and CDR2 (germline): SGHTA, FQGNSA. The CDR3 DNA reads TGTGCCACCAGCCCTGACGGGCTATCCTACAATGAGCAGTTCTTC. Encoded protein: CATSPDGLSYNEQFF. Complete variable domain (other parts from reference TRBV7-2 and TRBJ2-1): GAGVSQSPSNKVTEKGKDVELRCDPISGHTALYWYRQSLGQGLEFLIYFQGNSAPDKSGLPSDRFSAERTGGSVSTLTIQRTQQEDSAVYLCATSPDGLSYNEQFFGPGTRLTVL.

This chain connects TRBV20-1 to TRBJ2-1; no firm D call. V was shortened by 0 bases and J by 8 bases, with 5 bases between the two germline ends. CDR1 and CDR2 from the germline V gene are DFQATT and SNEGSKA (reference sequence). The CDR3 is made up of 11 amino acids. The chain's CDR3 is CSARDTYEQFF. As DNA, the CDR3 is TGCAGTGCTAGAGATACATATGAGCAGTTCTTC.

Turning to this clone: The sample carries other DNA sequences with the same CDR3. The chain joins TRBV10-1 to TRBJ2-2; unclear D gene. CDR1 and CDR2 (germline): WNHNN, SYGVQD (reference sequence). V was cut by 0 bases and J by 1 base, with 3 bases left in between. The CDR3 totals 14 residues. The CDR3 bases are TGCGCCAGCAGTGAGTCGCGGAACACCGGGGAGCTGTTTTTT. Translating it yields CASSESRNTGELFF.

The chain joins TRBV14 to TRBJ2-3; D is possibly TRBD2 (5 bases). In germline, CDR1 is SGHDN, CDR2 FVKESK. The CDR3 runs to 13 residues. The germline V and J ends were trimmed by 3 bases and 2 bases, with 6 bases remaining between them. CDR3 DNA: TGTGCCAGCAGCCACGGGAACACAGATACGCAGTATTTT. It codes for CASSHGNTDTQYF. Full variable domain (missing parts from reference TRBV14 and TRBJ2-3): EAGVTQFPSHSVIEKGQTVTLRCDPISGHDNLYWYRRVMGKEIKFLLHFVKESKQDESGMPNNRFLAERTGGTYSTLKVQPAELEDSGVYFCASSHGNTDTQYFGPGTRLTVL.

The chain recombines TRBV11-2 with TRBJ2-1; D might be TRBD2 (6 bases). The CDR3 runs 14 residues. Germline V gene lookup returns CDR1 SGHAT and CDR2 FQNNGV. Trimming removed 3 bases from V and 6 bases from J, with 12 bases in between. CDR3 residues: CASSFGGIRNEQFF. The DNA for the CDR3 is TGTGCCAGCAGCTTTGGCGGGATTCGCAATGAGCAGTTCTTC.

The chain couples TRBV7-9 to TRBJ1-6, with a possible D match to TRBD1 (5 bases). V lost 0 bases, J lost 5 bases, and 11 bases lay in between. The CDR3 extends over 16 amino acids. Germline V CDR1 and CDR2: SEHNR, FQNEAQ (reference sequence). CDR3 sequence reads: CASSLAGAGNNSPLHF. The CDR3, as DNA: TGTGCCAGCAGCTTAGCTGGGGCAGGGAATAATTCACCCCTCCACTTT. The entire variable domain, with the rest obtained from reference TRBV7-9 and TRBJ1-6, is as follows: DTGVSQNPRHKITKRGQNVTFRCDPISEHNRLYWYRQTLGQGPEFLTYFQNEAQLEKSRLLSDRFSAERPKGSFSTLEIQRTEQGDSAMYLCASSLAGAGNNSPLHFGNGTRLTVT.

The chain is built from TRBV30 and TRBJ2-7, with 8 bases matching TRBD1. CDR3 length: 14 residues. Germline CDR1 reads GTSNPN; CDR2 reads SVGIG (reference sequence). The ends lost 3 bases at V and 4 bases at J; junction bases unmatched: 8. CDR3 sequence: CAWRTTGVPYEQYF. Here the CDR3 DNA reads TGTGCCTGGAGAACGACAGGGGTACCGTACGAGCAGTACTTC.

The V and J genes are TRBV11-1 and TRBJ2-7; D is uncertain. The ends were cut back, 1 base at V and 3 bases at J, with 13 bases in the middle. The CDR3 is 15 residues long. CDR1 and CDR2 from the germline V gene are SGHAT and FQDESV (reference sequence). CDR3 sequence: CASSLGDPPVYEQYF. The CDR3 DNA is TGTGCCAGCAGCTTAGGGGATCCCCCCGTCTACGAGCAGTACTTC.

The chain has TRBV2 and TRBJ2-2; tentative D call: TRBD1 (6 bases). CDR1 and CDR2 from the germline V gene are SNHLY and FYNNEI. V lost 4 bases and J lost 3, with 12 bases in between. The CDR3 extends over 15 amino acids. The CDR3 reads CASSVDRGYTGELFF. As DNA, the CDR3 is TGTGCCAGCAGTGTCGATAGGGGGTACACCGGGGAGCTGTTTTTT.

This chain uses TRBV30 with TRBJ1-1; D remains unclear. Deletions cut 0 bases from V and 0 bases from J, with 8 bases between. CDR1 and CDR2 (germline): GTSNPN, SVGIG (reference sequence). The CDR3 has 14 amino acids. CDR3 residues: CAWSVFNMNTEAFF. In nucleotides, the CDR3 is TGTGCCTGGAGTGTGTTCAACATGAACACTGAAGCTTTCTTT.

DNA of the CDR3: TGTGCCAGCAGTGAGACGAGAGGCAGGGGGAAAGCTGAGCAGTTCTTC. Its translation: CASSETRGRGKAEQFF. V and J are TRBV25-1 and TRBJ2-1; 7 nucleotides agree with TRBD1. The V and J ends lost 3 bases and 9 bases, in that order; junction bases with no gene match: 14. The germline CDR1 and CDR2 sequences are MGHDK and SYGVNS. The CDR3 covers 16 residues.

A single count supports this clone. The chain recombines TRBV2 with TRBJ2-7, with 10 bases lining up with TRBD2. Germline CDR1 SNHLY, CDR2 FYNNEI. The ends lost 5 bases at V and 1 base at J; junction bases unmatched: 11. CDR3 size: 17 residues. The CDR3 protein is CASSKFRASGSSYEQYF. The CDR3 DNA sequence: TGTGCCAGCAGTAAATTTAGAGCTAGCGGGAGTTCCTACGAGCAGTACTTC.

This chain connects TRBV30 to TRBJ1-5, with D unclear. The CDR3 runs to 14 residues. V lost 2 bases and J lost 4, with 12 bases in between. CDR1 and CDR2 (germline): GTSNPN, SVGIG (reference sequence). The DNA for the CDR3 is TGTGCCTGGAGTTTGACCTTTGGGAATCAGCCCCAGCATTTT. It translates to CAWSLTFGNQPQHF.

The rearrangement uses TRBV6-5 and TRBJ1-2; TRBD1 matches at 12 bases. CDR1 is MNHEY and CDR2 is SVGAGI in the germline V gene. V shed 6 bases and J 4 bases; nucleotides not matched to a gene: 6. There are 15 residues in the CDR3. The chain's CDR3 is CASRRPGQGAYGYTF. CDR3 sequence (DNA): TGTGCCAGCAGAAGACCGGGACAGGGGGCCTATGGCTACACCTTC.

This clone was counted a few times. The rearrangement links TRBV19 to TRBJ1-2; D is possibly TRBD1 (5 bases). Germline-derived CDR1 and CDR2 are LNHDA and SQIVND (reference sequence). This CDR3 contains 15 residues. V was clipped by 7 bases and J by 6 bases, with 21 bases between them. CDR3 nucleotide sequence: TGTGCCAGTAAATCCCAGGGCGGTAGCGTTGATGGCTACACCTTC. This encodes CASKSQGGSVDGYTF.

This sequence joins TRBV6-5 and TRBJ2-1; 11 bases line up with TRBD2. CDR1 is MNHEY and CDR2 is SVGAGI in the germline V gene. The CDR3 is made up of 14 amino acids. J gave up 9 bases and V 11 bases, and 12 bases lay outside the gene matches. Here the CDR3 DNA reads TGTGCCTCGAGCCAGAGGCTAGCGGGAGGTGAGCAGTTCTTC. Its protein product is CASSQRLAGGEQFF.

A single count supports this clone. The J gene is TRBJ1-1, the V gene TRBV19; no definite D call. Germline CDR1 LNHDA, CDR2 SQIVND (reference sequence). The V and J ends lost 8 bases and 1 base respectively, with 8 bases between them. The CDR3 has 12 amino acids. The CDR3 nucleotides read TGTGCCAGTTGGGGTTCGAACACTGAAGCTTTCTTT. This sequence encodes CASWGSNTEAFF.